This entry concerns a single T cell receptor beta chain. This clone was observed a handful of times. Its antigen is still unknown. No base qualities exist here, and no much larger clone lies one base off it. Naive and memory CD4+ T cells were separated from cryopreserved PBMCs through CD4 enrichment, which was followed by EasySep naive CD4+ T cell enrichment. Ficoll-Paque PLUS gradient centrifugation was used to isolate PBMCs from either whole blood or leukapheresis product. PBMCs were either cryopreserved at -140 degrees C or used fresh in the expansion assay. The QIAamp Micro DNA Kit was used to extract genomic DNA from the CD4+ T cells. DNA from uncultured naive and memory CD4+ T cells underwent immunoSEQ TCR-beta sequencing at deep resolution. The published analysis was carried out like this. During preprocessing, nonproductive sequences were removed, as were CDR3s that did not start with C, did not end with F or W, or were shorter than 7 amino acids. Cultured and uncultured naive and memory CD4+ repertoires were searched for CDR3s previously identified as spike- and CEF-reactive. Pairwise Levenshtein distance, computed with the stringdist R package after three terminal residues were trimmed from each end, was used as the measure of CDR3 homology. Held by TCRdb, this immuneACCESS table contains in-frame sequences only and omits some clones. Under half of the omission traces to an unresolved V gene where checked; the cause of the rest is unknown. V and J calls and clone size are as listed in that table; D and trimming were resolved from the DNA. The sample records 35,000 to 40,000 clones, roughly 88% of which are singletons. Of the sample, roughly 3% is held by the ten largest clones.

The source of the sample is a study of CD4 T cells in relation to SARS-CoV-2 and coronaviruses (dated by TCRdb to about 2021). At the level of the whole study: The full convalescent cohort of around 12 patients had a median age of about 40 years, ranging from roughly 21 to 75 years. Among the approximately twelve convalescent patients, 8 males and 4 females were included, and two of the subjects were Hispanic. HLA restriction was mapped for shared crossreactive spike epitopes using patient-derived lymphoblastoid cell lines. At the level of individual TCR clonotypes, the study evaluated whether memory CD4+ T cells crossreact between the spike proteins of SARS-CoV-2 and those of common cold coronaviruses. Samples from a few pre-COVID donors and the naive versus memory experiments were sequenced with the Adaptive Biotechnologies TCR-sequencing kit; other data were Illumina-based. A different TCR-beta assay, based on Illumina, was used to sequence expansion assays from other donors in the study. Study-wide findings and limitations: Around two thirds of donors had memory CD4+ clonotypes that crossrecognized SARS-CoV-2 and at least one common cold coronavirus spike. Crossreactivity analysis centred on spike protein, so crossreactivity against other viral proteins was not assessed. Small numbers of patients and of tested TCRs limited the study. Crossreactive clones showed significantly weaker SARS-CoV-2-driven expansion than monoreactive clones, consistent with antigenic imprinting. Sequencing of naive versus memory cells indicated that the assay detects memory recall responses, not primary responses primed during culture. Because no donor provided both pre-pandemic and post-infection samples, tracing the source of pre-existing responses was limited.

From a lookup of the germline V gene, CDR1 and CDR2 are SQVTM and ANQGSEA. The CDR3 spans 15 residues, from the cysteine through the phenylalanine. The read is trimmed to its CDR3 DNA, 45 bases read in frame from base 1. V is cut by 3 bases and J by 2 bases, and the space between the germline ends is 15 bases. This receptor was obtained from an adult with COVID-19. Sequencing was performed on memory CD4+ T cells from PBMCs. This sample's cell subset or site label indicates: memory (non-naive) CD4+ T cells. In this chain, TRBV29-1 is recombined with TRBJ2-3, with the D gene call left open. Here is the DNA: TGCAGCGTTGATGGTTTTAAAGGGTACACAGATACGCAGTATTTT. Its translation reads: CSVDGFKGYTDTQYF.